The T cell receptor (beta chain) under discussion was sequenced for a study of radiotherapy plus CTLA-4 blockade in lung cancer. Study-level information: Objective responses arose in 15% to 20% of patients, and 25% to 40% experienced disease control.

As concerns this clone: Its antigen is not known.

People whose metastatic non-small-cell lung cancer was chemo-refractory got focal radiation along with CTLA-4 blockade by ipilimumab. CDR3 length equals 16 residues. The V gene lost 2 bases and the J gene lost 1 base, with 15 bases spanning the gap. Germline lookup yields CDR1 LGHNA and CDR2 YSLEER. The protocol was immunoSEQ multiplex PCR, while the TCRdb copy is restricted to in-frame clones and leaves out a portion. The data contain tens of thousands of clones, roughly 86% of them seen just once; the ten biggest clones take up more than 4%. Study-level results: TCR clones from tumors expanded in blood after radiotherapy plus ipilimumab.

V and J are TRBV4-3 and TRBJ2-7, with D possibly TRBD2 on 7 matching bases. This receptor was identified in a human donor with non-small cell lung cancer whose response to radiotherapy plus ipilimumab could not be evaluated. Sequenced here: peripheral blood, sampled from a patient treated with radiotherapy plus ipilimumab. CDR3 in DNA: TGCGCCAGCAGCCAATCCCTGGGAGGGGGTTCCTACGAGCAGTACTTC. Translated, it gives CASSQSLGGGSYEQYF.